This TCR beta chain is from a study of blood T cell repertoires in COVID-19. Assay used: immunoSEQ multiplex PCR; TCRdb lists only in-frame clones, some missing. The data hold 250,000 to 350,000 clones, with around 81% observed a single time. Seattle enrolled patients during active infection and tracked them longitudinally. The sequence was obtained from a person between 65 and 80 years old with COVID-19, enrolled during active disease. The sample taken for sequencing was peripheral blood.

The CDR3 nucleotides are TGCGCCAGCAGTGAGGGACAGGGGGACAATGAGCAGTTCTTC. Its translation: CASSEGQGDNEQFF. V and J are TRBV10-1 and TRBJ2-1; 10 bases match TRBD1. Germline V gene sequence: CDR1 WNHNN, CDR2 SYGVQD (reference sequence). V was clipped by 2 bases and J by 5 bases; unmatched bases: 0. The CDR3 spans 14 residues.